This T cell receptor (beta chain) was retrieved from a study of blood T cells in healthy people across ages. Germline CDR1 is SQVTM and CDR2 is ANQGSEA. V lost 8 bases and J 1 base, leaving 6 bases between the germline ends. The CDR3 sequence is 11 residues long. To note about this clonotype: The antigen remains unidentified.

Study results and limitations: With naive T cell percentage, TCR beta diversity showed a strong correlation. Among T cells, TCR beta diversity per million cells dropped roughly linearly as age rose.

Combining a sample-barcoded 5' primer with a J-beta primer mix, a second PCR ran for about 7 to 11 cycles. All cDNA molecules were each tagged by a template-switch adaptor with 12 random nucleotides. Each sample provided no less than 2.5 million CDR3-containing paired-end reads. TCRdb processed the 5' RACE reads anew with MiXCR; each CDR3 protein has one entry. In the table there are more than 1.4 million distinct CDR3 sequences, approximately 42% of which are singletons. The TCR originated in a woman aged 18-29 years in good health. The rearrangement uses TRBV29-1 and TRBJ1-3; D is unclear. The specimen was blood. The chain's CDR3 is CSLVSGNTIYF. The DNA of the CDR3 is TGCAGCCTTGTATCTGGAAACACCATATATTTT.